The source of this T cell receptor (beta chain) is a study of memory CD8 T cells in hepatitis C reinfection. Study as a whole: After reinfection, two primary-infection resolvers became chronically infected.

Using immunoSEQ multiplex PCR, the repertoire was profiled, and TCRdb retains in-frame clones only, with some absent. The data contain 46,000 or so clones, roughly 87% of them singletons. V was cut by 4 bases and J by 3 bases, with 16 bases left in between. The CDR3 runs 15 residues. Germline V gives CDR1 SGHAT, CDR2 FQNNGV. Noted time point: late/post reinfection, 12 to 24 weeks after detection. The sorted cells went straight to TCR sequencing with no prior in vitro expansion. The origin of this receptor is a man between 18 and 35 years old with hepatitis C virus infection. The sequenced sample consisted of naive CD8+ T cells sorted from blood. V is TRBV11-2 and J is TRBJ2-7; D might be TRBD1 (6 bases). The chain's CDR3 is CASSSGQINLYEQYF. CDR3 DNA sequence: TGTGCCAGCAGCTCCGGACAGATTAATCTCTACGAGCAGTACTTC.